Below, 25 T cell receptor beta chains from the same sample are listed, as sequenced in a study of PD-1 blockade in classical Hodgkin lymphoma. TCRdb keeps only in-frame clones here, not all; method: immunoSEQ multiplex PCR. Among 20,000 or so clones listed, around 75% were seen once. In every patient, relapse followed autologous stem cell transplantation, while exposure to brentuximab vedotin differed. Sequencing was performed on peripheral blood mononuclear cells (PBMCs), taken at baseline. Source of these receptors: a human donor with classical Hodgkin lymphoma.

The V gene is TRBV2, the J gene TRBJ1-2; 10 positions agree with TRBD1. Germline V gene sequence: CDR1 SNHLY, CDR2 FYNNEI. The ends lost 1 base at V and 5 bases at J; junction bases unmatched: 10. This CDR3 has 17 amino acids. In nucleotides, the CDR3 is TGTGCCAGCAGTGAAGGGACAGGGGGTCTTCGGAGGTATGGCTACACCTTC. It yields the protein CASSEGTGGLRRYGYTF.

The chain employs TRBV10-3 and TRBJ2-7; a possible D gene is TRBD2 (6 bases). V was clipped by 4 bases and J by 3 bases, with 7 bases between them. Germline V gene sequence: CDR1 ENHRY, CDR2 SYGVKD. The CDR3 length is 12 residues. CDR3 nucleotides: TGTGCCATCAGTGGCGGGGACTACGAGCAGTACTTC. This gives the protein CAISGGDYEQYF.

This chain uses TRBV30 with TRBJ2-3, with 14 bases lining up with TRBD2. There are 16 residues in the CDR3. Germline V gene sequence: CDR1 GTSNPN, CDR2 SVGIG (reference sequence). The V segment lost 5 bases and the J segment 7 bases; nucleotides outside the gene matches: 11. The CDR3 region has the DNA TGTGCCTGGGCAAAGGGACTAGCGGGGGTGGCGAATACGCAGTATTTT. It translates to CAWAKGLAGVANTQYF. The whole variable domain, filled in from reference TRBV30 and TRBJ2-3, reads SQTIHQWPATLVQPVGSPLSLECTVEGTSNPNLYWYRQAAGRGLQLLFYSVGIGQISSEVPQNLSASRPQDRQFILSSKKLLLSDSGFYLCAWAKGLAGVANTQYFGPGTRLTVL.

This clone was observed a handful of times. The J gene is TRBJ1-5, the V gene TRBV19; D is uncertain. There are 13 residues in the CDR3. The germline gives CDR1 LNHDA, CDR2 SQIVND (reference sequence). Trimming left V 3 bases short and J 4 bases short, with 7 bases between. CDR3 nucleotide sequence: TGTGCCAGTAGTATTTCGTCTAATCAGCCCCAGCATTTT. Translating it yields CASSISSNQPQHF.

This chain joins TRBV19 and TRBJ2-5; TRBD2 is a possible D gene (6 bases). Germline loops: CDR1 LNHDA, CDR2 SQIVND (reference sequence). V shed 4 bases and J shed 1 base, with 13 bases lying between them. There are 15 residues in the CDR3. DNA for the CDR3: TGTGCCAGTAGTAACCTTCCGACTAGCCAAGAGACCCAGTACTTC. Translating it yields CASSNLPTSQETQYF.

The chain couples TRBV5-8 to TRBJ1-6; D is undetermined. V lost 0 bases to trimming and J lost 8 bases, with 6 bases between them. The CDR3 spans 13 residues. Germline V lookup: CDR1 SGHTS, CDR2 YDEGEE. The CDR3 DNA reads TGTGCCAGCAGCTTGGCCGAAGATTCACCCCTCCACTTT. It translates to CASSLAEDSPLHF.

This chain links TRBV28 with TRBJ2-3; TRBD1 matches at 10 bases. The CDR3 sequence is 16 residues long. The V and J ends lost 4 bases and 2 bases, in that order; junction bases with no gene match: 6. Germline values: CDR1 MDHEN, CDR2 SYDVKM. CDR3 coding DNA: TGTGCCAGCAGTTCATCGGACAGGGGGAACACAGATACGCAGTATTTT. This codes for CASSSSDRGNTDTQYF.

CDR3: CASSLGGAGGNTEAFF. CDR3 nucleotides: TGCGCCAGCAGCTTGGGAGGGGCAGGGGGGAACACTGAAGCTTTCTTT. The chain carries TRBV5-1 and TRBJ1-1; TRBD1 matches 7 bases. With V trimmed by 0 bases and J by 1 base, 6 bases remained unmatched. The CDR3 totals 16 residues. The V gene's germline CDR1 is SGHRS and CDR2 YFSETQ.

The chain has TRBV30 and TRBJ1-3; D call uncertain. The CDR3 consists of 14 residues. Trimming shortened V by 3 bases and J by 0 bases, and 9 bases separated the two germline ends. Germline values: CDR1 GTSNPN, CDR2 SVGIG (reference sequence). The CDR3 DNA follows: TGTGCCTGGAGGCCCCCCGGCTCTGGAAACACCATATATTTT. Translation gives CAWRPPGSGNTIYF.

The CDR3 sequence is CASAATGDLVANSPLHF. DNA for the CDR3: TGTGCCAGCGCTGCTACTGGGGACTTGGTCGCAAATTCACCCCTCCACTTT. The chain is built from TRBV2 and TRBJ1-6; D possibly corresponds to TRBD1 (5 bases). Deletions cut 8 bases from V and 7 bases from J, with 24 bases between. This CDR3 is 17 amino acids long. Germline CDR1 SNHLY, CDR2 FYNNEI. The whole variable domain, remainder taken from reference TRBV2 and TRBJ1-6, is EPEVTQTPSHQVTQMGQEVILRCVPISNHLYFYWYRQILGQKVEFLVSFYNNEISEKSEIFDDQFSVERPDGSNFTLKIRSTKLEDSAMYFCASAATGDLVANSPLHFGNGTRLTVT.

J is TRBJ1-6 and V is TRBV28; D is unresolved. The CDR3 loop spans 14 amino acids. CDR1 and CDR2 from the germline V gene are MDHEN and SYDVKM. V was clipped by 5 bases and J by 10 bases, with 15 bases between them. CDR3 residues: CASSPQDEHSPLHF. In DNA form, the CDR3 reads TGTGCCAGCAGTCCGCAAGACGAACACTCACCCCTCCACTTT.

By sample share, this clone is medium-sized. Germline and junction disagree at one end, which may indicate a read error. The chain joins TRBV7-7 to TRBJ2-5; D is undetermined. In germline, CDR1 is SSHAT, CDR2 FNYEAQ (reference sequence). The CDR3 is made up of 12 amino acids. The CDR3 is CASSLGQETQYF. The CDR3 region has the DNA TGTGCTAGCAGCTTAGGTCAAGAGACCCAGTACTTC. Full variable domain (remainder filled in from reference TRBV7-7 and TRBJ2-5): GAGVSQSPRYKVTKRGQDVTLRCDPISSHATLYWYQQALGQGPEFLTYFNYEAQPDKSGLPSDRFSAERPEGSISTLTIQRTEQRDSAMYRCASSLGQETQYFGPGTRLLVL.

The gene calls are TRBV5-1 and TRBJ2-3; 10 nucleotides agree with TRBD1. The V gene's germline CDR1 is SGHRS and CDR2 YFSETQ. The junction had 4 bases not matched to a gene; V was cut back by 5 bases and J by 1 base. The CDR3 is made up of 15 amino acids. In DNA, the CDR3 is TGCGCCAGCAGGCCCGGGACAGGGGGCACAGATACGCAGTATTTT. It yields the protein CASRPGTGGTDTQYF.

The chain employs TRBV30 and TRBJ2-7; 9 bases match TRBD2. CDR3 length: 14 residues. Germline lookup yields CDR1 GTSNPN and CDR2 SVGIG (reference sequence). Germline trimming cut 3 bases from V and 6 bases from J; bases unmatched to any gene: 9. The DNA of the CDR3 is TGTGCCTGGAGGAAGGCGGGGGGGCTTGGCGAGCAGTACTTC. Its protein product is CAWRKAGGLGEQYF.

Of note for this clone: Other DNA sequences in this specimen translate into the identical CDR3. The CDR3 DNA sequence: TGTGCCAGCAGCTTAAGTTCAGATACGCAGTATTTT. Translated: CASSLSSDTQYF. This chain uses TRBV7-3 with TRBJ2-3; the D is unclear. Trimming stripped 1 base from V and 4 bases from J, with 3 bases between. The CDR3 has 12 residues. Germline CDR1 reads SGHTA; CDR2 reads FQGTGA.

J is TRBJ1-1 and V is TRBV27; TRBD1 might be the D (6 bases). The V and J ends lost 6 bases and 4 bases respectively, with 21 bases between them. This CDR3 comprises 16 residues. Per germline, CDR1 MNHEY and CDR2 SMNVEV (reference sequence). The CDR3 DNA reads as TGTGCCAGCAGCTTCGGAATGGGAGGGGGAAGCACTGAAGCTTTCTTT. Protein: CASSFGMGGGSTEAFF.

The chain is built from TRBV15 and TRBJ2-7; D possibly corresponds to TRBD2 (5 bases). Germline CDR1 is LNHNV and CDR2 is YYDKDF (reference sequence). With 5 bases removed from V and 0 bases from J, the gap between germline ends came to 5 bases. CDR3 length equals 12 residues. CDR3 sequence: CATSRGSYEQYF. The CDR3 bases are TGTGCCACCAGCCGGGGCTCCTACGAGCAGTACTTC.

V gene TRBV7-2 combines with J gene TRBJ2-7, with 7 nucleotides matching TRBD2. The CDR3 length is 14 residues. Losses at the gene ends were 3 bases for V and 3 bases for J; bases not matched to a gene: 5. Germline CDR1 and CDR2: SGHTA and FQGNSA. CDR3 sequence: CASSFGGTNYEQYF. The CDR3 DNA follows: TGTGCCAGCAGCTTTGGAGGGACTAACTACGAGCAGTACTTC.

The V gene is TRBV11-1, the J gene TRBJ2-1, with 7 bases identical to TRBD1. The CDR3 is 15 amino acids. From germline, CDR1 is SGHAT and CDR2 FQDESV (reference sequence). V was clipped by 3 bases and J by 7 bases; unmatched bases: 9. This chain's CDR3 is CASSFTGQSPNEQFF. DNA of the CDR3: TGTGCCAGCAGCTTCACGGGACAGAGTCCAAATGAGCAGTTCTTC.

With regard to this clone: Other nucleotide sequences in the sample specify the same CDR3. The chain is built from TRBV30 and TRBJ1-1; D remains unclear. The CDR3 is 13 amino acids. V shed 2 bases and J shed 6 bases, with 13 bases lying between them. The germline V gene has CDR1 GTSNPN and CDR2 SVGIG (reference sequence). The CDR3 bases are TGTGCCTGGAGTTTTCAACTCCAACCTGAAGCTTTCTTT. It specifies CAWSFQLQPEAFF. The full variable domain, completed using reference TRBV30 and TRBJ1-1, is SQTIHQWPATLVQPVGSPLSLECTVEGTSNPNLYWYRQAAGRGLQLLFYSVGIGQISSEVPQNLSASRPQDRQFILSSKKLLLSDSGFYLCAWSFQLQPEAFFGQGTRLTVV.

The genes are TRBV28 and TRBJ2-7; 8 positions agree with TRBD2. With 5 bases clipped from V and 4 bases from J, the junction kept 1 base outside the gene matches. CDR3 size: 12 residues. The germline V gene encodes CDR1 MDHEN and CDR2 SYDVKM. This CDR3 is CASSAGGYEQYF. The CDR3 coding sequence is TGTGCCAGCAGTGCGGGGGGATACGAGCAGTACTTC. The full variable domain, completed using reference TRBV28 and TRBJ2-7, is DVKVTQSSRYLVKRTGEKVFLECVQDMDHENMFWYRQDPGLGLRLIYFSYDVKMKEKGDIPEGYSVSREKKERFSLILESASTNQTSMYLCASSAGGYEQYFGPGTRLTVT.

The V and J genes are TRBV13 and TRBJ1-2, with D possibly being TRBD1 (5 bases). The CDR3 runs 13 residues. The V and J ends lost 3 bases and 5 bases respectively, with 10 bases between them. CDR1 PRHDT and CDR2 FYEKMQ come from the germline V gene (reference sequence). CDR3 DNA: TGTGCCAGCAGCTTCGGCGGGGCTTATGGCTACACCTTC. As protein: CASSFGGAYGYTF.

The chain is built from TRBV5-4 and TRBJ2-3; D possibly matches TRBD1 or TRBD2 (6 bases each). The V and J ends lost 0 bases and 6 bases respectively, with 11 bases between them. The length of the CDR3 is 14 residues. In germline, CDR1 is SGHNT, CDR2 YYREEE (reference sequence). CDR3 bases: TGTGCCAGCAGCTTGGAACAGGGACTCGATACGCAGTATTTT. As protein: CASSLEQGLDTQYF.

This chain joins TRBV6-5 and TRBJ1-2; D is unresolved. V was shortened by 0 bases and J by 3 bases, with 14 bases between the two germline ends. The CDR3 extends over 16 amino acids. The germline CDR1 and CDR2 sequences are MNHEY and SVGAGI. For the CDR3, the DNA is TGTGCCAGCAGTTACTCGCTTTCGTACACCGACTATGGCTACACCTTC. As protein: CASSYSLSYTDYGYTF.

The chain is built from TRBV7-9 and TRBJ1-6; D gene unclear. V was trimmed by 3 bases and J by 7 bases, leaving 10 bases between them. The V gene's germline CDR1 is SEHNR and CDR2 FQNEAQ (reference sequence). CDR3 length equals 14 residues. The DNA of the CDR3 is TGTGCCAGCAGCTTGGCTTCAAAGAATTCACCCCTCCACTTT. Encoded protein: CASSLASKNSPLHF.